This T cell receptor (beta chain) emerged from a study of CD8 T cells in ankylosing spondylitis. MiXCR, run by TCRdb on the 5' RACE reads, gives a single entry per CDR3 protein. The data show 200,000 to 250,000 distinct CDR3 sequences, approximately 12% seen once. Regarding the study as a whole: CD8+ cells made up the disease-linked clones, which were relatively rare in peripheral blood.

The V gene lost 4 bases and the J gene lost 2 bases, with 18 bases spanning the gap. The CDR3 totals 16 residues. In germline, CDR1 is DFQATT, CDR2 SNEGSKA (reference sequence). This clonotype was found many times. Its matching antigen is unknown. This clonotype was obtained from a male donor with ankylosing spondylitis or in good health (not recorded which). The sample was blood, either unsorted or a sorted T cell fraction (not recorded which). V usage is TRBV20-1 and J usage is TRBJ2-1; perhaps TRBD1 as D (6 bases). The CDR3 reads CSANGEGTSTYNEQFF. In DNA, the CDR3 is TGCAGTGCTAACGGCGAGGGGACAAGCACCTACAATGAGCAGTTCTTC.